This TCR beta chain originates from a study of T-cell reconstitution after alpha-beta-depleted transplantation in children (dated by TCRdb to 2016 to 2017). A note on the overall study: Using TCR repertoire profiling, the study quantitatively followed how T-cell immune reconstitution unfolded in children after TCRalphabeta/CD19-depleted allogeneic hematopoietic cell transplantation.

Sample treatment or condition, as interpreted from the label and publication: allogeneic hematopoietic cell transplantation with graft depleted of TCRalphabeta T cells and CD19 B cells. The children who served as transplant recipients had been given grafts of TCRalphabeta/CD19-depleted allogeneic hematopoietic cells. Overall study results and their limits: In some patients, high TCRbeta diversity at day 60 was attributed to recipient T cells and intrathymic progenitors that had survived conditioning. The apparently early alphabetaT-cell count recovery about two months after transplant was reportedly dependent on only several hundred rapidly expanded clones derived from non-depleted graft cells. Over the following months the frequencies of hyperexpanded clones went down, and after one year T-cell counts and TCRbeta diversity were mostly credited to newly produced T cells.

Regarding this clonotype: Its recognized antigen is unknown. Per-base qualities were not stored, and no clone one base away is much larger.

According to the germline V gene (reference sequence), CDR1 reads DFQATT and CDR2 reads SNEGSKA. V was cut back by 6 bases and J by 2 bases, leaving a gap of 10 bases between them. The CDR3 goes from the cysteine to the phenylalanine over 13 residues. The retained sequence is limited to the CDR3, 39 bases, with the frame set at the first base. The method behind the library was PCR. The listed sequencing device is Illumina HiSeq 2500. To normalize quantification of the TCRbeta repertoire, the TCR libraries were built with molecular barcoding that relied on unique molecular identifiers. Clones were called with MiXCR by TCRdb after fastp trimmed the public reads at Q25, and only in-frame beta chains were retained. Identical CDR3 proteins give one entry, which carries the most common genes and DNA. Recorded for this sample are 120,000 to 150,000 distinct CDR3 sequences; 8% to 10% of them occurred a single time. The ten biggest clones cover about a sixth of the sample.

Sequencing used PBMCs, mostly from graft donor cells, obtained 180 days after TCRalphabeta/CD19-depleted stem cell transplant. This receptor was obtained from a female patient aged 2-9 years who had a stem cell transplant for congenital amegakaryocytic thrombocytopenia, so the T cells may come from the graft donor. The rearranged chain carries TRBV20-1 and TRBJ2-2, with TRBD2 tentatively as D gene (5 bases match). The CDR3 is CSAPRENTGELFF. The DNA sequence follows: TGCAGTGCCCCCCGGGAAAACACCGGGGAGCTGTTTTTT.